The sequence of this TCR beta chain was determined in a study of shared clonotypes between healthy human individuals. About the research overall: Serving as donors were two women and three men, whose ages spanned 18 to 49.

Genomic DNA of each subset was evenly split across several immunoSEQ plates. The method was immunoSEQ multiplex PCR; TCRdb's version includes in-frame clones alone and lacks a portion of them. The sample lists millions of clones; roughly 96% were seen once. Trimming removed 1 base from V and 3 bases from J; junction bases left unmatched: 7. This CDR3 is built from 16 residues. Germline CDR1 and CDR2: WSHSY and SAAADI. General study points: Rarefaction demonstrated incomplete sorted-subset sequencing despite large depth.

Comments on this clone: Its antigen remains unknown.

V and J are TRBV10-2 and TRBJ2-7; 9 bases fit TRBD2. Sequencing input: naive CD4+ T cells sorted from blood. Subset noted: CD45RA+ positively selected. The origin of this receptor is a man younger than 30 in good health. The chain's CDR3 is CASSEWGSGSFYEQYF. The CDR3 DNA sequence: TGCGCCAGCAGTGAGTGGGGTAGCGGGAGTTTCTACGAGCAGTACTTC.